The T cell receptor beta chain described here comes from a study of T cell responses to AZD1222 COVID-19 vaccine (dated by TCRdb to the early 2020s). For the wider study: AZD1222 recipients whose second dose came at about 4 weeks and those whose second dose came at about 12 weeks were combined into one group, since spike-specific TCR depth and breadth did not differ between the two schedules. TCR sequencing was performed for roughly 250 trial participants, of whom around 210 were given two doses of AZD1222 and around 25 were given two doses of MenACWY control vaccine. Trial participants were enrolled by age into 18-55, 56-69 and 70-plus year subgroups, with approximately 150, 30 and 60 TCR-sequenced participants respectively.

The time point label, as the study defines it: baseline before first vaccination. Vaccinee samples were obtained from the UK trials COV001 and COV002, which included a single-blind randomized controlled phase 2/3 trial of AZD1222 (ChAdOx1 nCoV-19) in healthy adults. For TCRbeta chain sequencing, PBMC samples were collected from trial participants at day 0 and at day 28 after the second dose. The CDR3 regions of human TCRbeta chains were analyzed by immunosequencing. From the authors' description of their analysis: TCRs in the repertoires were matched against a reference library of SARS-CoV-2-specific TCRs that had been generated with the MIRA antigen-specificity platform. Breadth was defined as the fraction of unique TCRs that were SARS-CoV-2-associated, and depth was defined as the fraction of total T cells that were SARS-CoV-2-associated. Each spike-specific TCR was assigned to its reactive spike region and to a CD4 or CD8 class using the MIRA data. Log10-transformed breadth and depth values were compared by one-way ANOVA with Sidak's multiple comparisons tests. Sourced from immuneACCESS, this table was stored by TCRdb with only in-frame sequences that have V and J called. A share of the clones is absent; for the studies checked, an unresolved V gene accounts for under half, and the remainder has no known explanation. That table gives V, J and clone size, and the DNA gave D and trimming. The table for this sample lists fewer than 150,000 clones; about nine tenths of them were counted only once. The top ten hold roughly 3.1% of the sample.

What the research found in general, with its limitations: After two AZD1222 doses, spike-specific TCR breadth and depth were significantly higher than at day 0 and than in MenACWY recipients. The vaccine-associated CD4 TCRs covered the entire spike protein, and the dominant responses fell in regions 160-218 and 743-854. The 56-69-year group was small, and its depth increase did not reach significance, likely because of low power. Nearly half of unique spike-specific TCRs reportedly recognized epitopes outside regions mutated in the B.1.351 and B.1.1.7 variants. Conclusions about previously exposed vaccinees were limited because only a handful of AZD1222 recipients were SARS-CoV-2 seropositive at baseline. Participants were mostly white British, with more females than males. The authors suggested clonal diversity may have been underestimated. Because no day 14 peak-response samples were available, repertoires were characterized only after the peak T cell response.

The CDR3 numbers 14 residues from cysteine through phenylalanine. Left in the record is the CDR3 DNA by itself, 42 bases read in frame from the first base. The germline V gene provides CDR1 MRHNA and CDR2 SNTAGT. V is clipped by 4 bases and J by 6 bases, and the sequence between their germline boundaries is 16 bases long. On this clone: The antigen it binds to is not known. Base-call qualities are not available, and no considerably larger clone is one nucleotide away.

This clonotype originated in an adult in good health. This specimen was peripheral blood, taken on day 0 of AZD1222 vaccination. The chain is encoded by TRBV6-4 joined to TRBJ2-7; the best D guess is TRBD1, with 6 bases matching. The CDR3: CASSALPQGGEQYF. The DNA sequence is TGTGCCAGCAGTGCTCTTCCACAGGGCGGCGAGCAGTACTTC.